The next 26 T cell receptor beta chains were all read from a single sample in a study of blood T cell repertoires in COVID-19. Using immunoSEQ multiplex PCR, the repertoire was profiled, and TCRdb retains in-frame clones only, with some absent. The data hold tens of thousands of clones, with roughly 80% observed a single time. Material: peripheral blood. The receptors here all came from a woman aged 55-69 years with acute or convalescent COVID-19.

The chain links TRBV28 to TRBJ2-4; TRBD1 matches 8 bases. Germline lookup yields CDR1 MDHEN and CDR2 SYDVKM. The J segment lost 9 bases and the V segment lost 5 bases, leaving 9 bases of the junction unmatched. CDR3 length: 14 residues. The CDR3: CASSLATGAVIQYF. CDR3 bases: TGTGCCAGCAGTCTAGCGACAGGGGCCGTCATTCAGTACTTC.

This chain links TRBV25-1 with TRBJ1-2; D is unclear. The germline V gene has CDR1 MGHDK and CDR2 SYGVNS. There are 12 residues in the CDR3. The ends were cut back, 5 bases at V and 4 bases at J, with 8 bases in the middle. The CDR3 loop is CASSNTIYGYTF. CDR3 in DNA: TGTGCCAGCAGTAATACTATCTATGGCTACACCTTC.

V is TRBV3-1 (or the pseudogene TRBV3-2) and J is TRBJ1-5; 8 positions match TRBD1. Germline V gives CDR1 LGHDT, CDR2 YNNKEL (reference sequence). The CDR3 consists of 17 residues. V lost 2 bases to trimming and J lost 5 bases; unmatched junction nucleotides: 11. The CDR3 sequence: CASSQTPRQGTDQPQHF. CDR3 nucleotides: TGTGCCAGCAGCCAAACGCCTCGACAGGGGACAGATCAGCCCCAGCATTTT.

V gene TRBV27 combines with J gene TRBJ2-6; 7 nucleotides align to TRBD1. The CDR3 loop spans 17 amino acids. From germline, CDR1 is MNHEY and CDR2 SMNVEV (reference sequence). J lost 2 bases, V lost 4 bases, and 8 bases had no gene match. CDR3 protein: CASSSPTTGAGANVLTF. The CDR3 nucleotides read TGTGCCAGCAGTTCGCCTACCACAGGGGCTGGGGCCAACGTCCTGACTTTC.

This clone has a handful of counts. This rearrangement joins TRBV6-1 to TRBJ2-1; TRBD2 matches 9 bases. CDR1 is MNHNS and CDR2 is SASEGT in the germline V gene. V was clipped by 1 base and J by 0 bases; unmatched bases: 4. The CDR3 length is 17 residues. CDR3 DNA: TGTGCCAGCAGTGAAGTCCTAGCGGGGACCTCCTACAATGAGCAGTTCTTC. Its translation is CASSEVLAGTSYNEQFF.

This clone has just a few counts. The chain has TRBV6-5 and TRBJ1-1; D not certain. This CDR3 has 15 amino acids. CDR1 is MNHEY, CDR2 SVGAGI, per germline. V was cut by 0 bases and J by 0 bases, with 8 bases left in between. The CDR3 DNA reads TGTGCCAGCAGTTACTCGGCACCCATGAACACTGAAGCTTTCTTT. Its translation: CASSYSAPMNTEAFF.

The genes are TRBV6-5 and TRBJ2-6; D possibly corresponds to TRBD2 (7 bases). CDR1 is MNHEY and CDR2 is SVGAGI in the germline V gene. V was pared by 6 bases and J by 2 bases, with 11 bases between. This CDR3 spans 15 amino acids. DNA of the CDR3: TGTGCCAGCAGCAGAGGGGGGGCTGGGGCCAACGTCCTGACTTTC. It is translated as CASSRGGAGANVLTF.

This clone was counted only a few times. The chain employs TRBV3-1 (or the pseudogene TRBV3-2) and TRBJ1-1; 7 bases agree with TRBD1. V trimming: 1 base; J trimming: 6 bases; junction bases outside the gene matches: 5. The CDR3 is 14 amino acids. Germline values: CDR1 LGHDT, CDR2 YNNKEL (reference sequence). CDR3 region: CASSQVGTASEAFF. The CDR3 nucleotides are TGTGCCAGCAGCCAAGTTGGGACAGCATCTGAAGCTTTCTTT.

The chain carries TRBV5-1 and TRBJ2-1; 12 positions agree with TRBD2. V lost 1 base, J lost 7 bases, and 6 bases stayed unmatched. Germline CDR1 SGHRS, CDR2 YFSETQ. CDR3 length: 16 residues. CDR3 nucleotide sequence: TGCGCCAGCAGCTTGTTTCTAGCGGGAGGGATAAATGAGCAGTTCTTC. Protein sequence: CASSLFLAGGINEQFF. Combining the CDR3 with reference TRBV5-1 and TRBJ2-1 gives the whole variable domain KAGVTQTPRYLIKTRGQQVTLSCSPISGHRSVSWYQQTPGQGLQFLFEYFSETQRNKGNFPGRFSGRQFSNSRSEMNVSTLELGDSALYLCASSLFLAGGINEQFFGPGTRLTVL.

This clone showed up just once. The J gene is TRBJ2-1, the V gene TRBV5-4; 9 bases match TRBD2. This CDR3 region has 17 residues. Trimming removed 0 bases from V and 3 bases from J; junction bases left unmatched: 7. Germline loops: CDR1 SGHNT, CDR2 YYREEE (reference sequence). The CDR3 bases are TGTGCCAGCAGCTTGGTGGCTAGCGGGGACCTCTACAATGAGCAGTTCTTC. Its protein product is CASSLVASGDLYNEQFF.

This chain links TRBV6-5 with TRBJ2-5; 10 positions agree with TRBD1. The CDR3 spans 15 residues. V dropped 5 bases and J dropped 4; count of bases not matched to a gene: 7. CDR1 MNHEY and CDR2 SVGAGI come from the germline V gene. This CDR3 reads CASSRQGAQVETQYF. CDR3 in DNA: TGTGCCAGCAGTCGACAGGGGGCGCAGGTAGAGACCCAGTACTTC.

The J gene is TRBJ2-3, the V gene TRBV19; 9 nucleotides align to TRBD1. This CDR3 is built from 13 residues. V was pared by 9 bases and J by 1 base, with 2 bases of the junction left unmatched. Per the germline V gene, CDR1 is LNHDA and CDR2 is SQIVND (reference sequence). This CDR3 is CASGTGRTDTQYF. DNA for the CDR3: TGTGCCAGCGGGACAGGGCGCACAGATACGCAGTATTTT.

This sequence joins TRBV5-1 and TRBJ2-1; 9 bases line up with TRBD1. The ends lost 0 bases at V and 7 bases at J; junction bases unmatched: 8. This CDR3 spans 16 amino acids. Germline V CDR1 and CDR2: SGHRS, YFSETQ. The CDR3 DNA follows: TGCGCCAGCAGCTTGGCCGGGACAGGGTGGGAAAATGAGCAGTTCTTC. Its translation: CASSLAGTGWENEQFF.

The J gene is TRBJ2-7, the V gene TRBV12-3 or TRBV12-4; possible D gene TRBD2, 7 bases. This CDR3 is 13 amino acids long. Trimming cost V 5 bases and J 8 bases, with 16 bases left between them. The CDR3 here is CASSPRSGTQQYF. The CDR3 region has the DNA TGTGCCAGCAGTCCGAGGAGCGGGACACAGCAGTACTTC.

The chain employs TRBV28 and TRBJ1-5, with TRBD1 identical over 10 bases. The CDR3 contains 16 residues. After removal of 7 bases from V and 4 bases from J, the junction contained 10 bases not matched to a gene. The germline V gene encodes CDR1 MDHEN and CDR2 SYDVKM. This CDR3 reads CASTVSGQGPNQPQHF. Here the CDR3 DNA reads TGTGCCAGCACCGTTTCGGGACAGGGGCCGAATCAGCCCCAGCATTTT.

The CDR3 loop is CASSQDLVQGHEQYF. Written as DNA, the CDR3 is TGTGCCAGCAGCCAAGATCTTGTACAGGGTCACGAGCAGTACTTC. The gene calls are TRBV3-1 (or the pseudogene TRBV3-2) and TRBJ2-7; D is perhaps TRBD1 (6 bases). V was cut by 0 bases and J by 5 bases, with 14 bases left in between. The CDR3 length is 15 residues. CDR1 is LGHDT and CDR2 is YNNKEL in the germline V gene (reference sequence).

The chain links TRBV5-4 to TRBJ1-4, with 7 bases lining up with TRBD1. The germline V gene encodes CDR1 SGHNT and CDR2 YYREEE (reference sequence). The CDR3 has 14 amino acids. Germline trimming cut 4 bases from V and 8 bases from J; bases unmatched to any gene: 8. The CDR3 nucleotides are TGTGCCAGCAGCCTCCGGGACAGCCGGGAAAAACTGTTTTTT. It encodes CASSLRDSREKLFF.

This rearrangement joins TRBV3-1 (or the pseudogene TRBV3-2) to TRBJ2-4; possible D gene TRBD1, 6 bases. The CDR3 is made up of 12 amino acids. V lost 11 bases and J lost 9, with 17 bases in between. Germline assignment: CDR1 LGHDT and CDR2 YNNKEL (reference sequence). CDR3 protein: CARQGNLGIQYF. CDR3 bases: TGTGCCCGCCAGGGGAACTTGGGCATTCAGTACTTC.

The rearrangement uses TRBV20-1 and TRBJ2-5; TRBD2 agrees at 15 bases. Trimming cost V 3 bases and J 5 bases; bases outside gene matches: 7. Germline CDR1 is DFQATT and CDR2 is SNEGSKA (reference sequence). The CDR3 has 16 amino acids. The CDR3 nucleotides read TGCAGTGCTAGTGGACTAGCGGGAGGGACCGGGGAGACCCAGTACTTC. Translating it yields CSASGLAGGTGETQYF.

This chain links TRBV7-8 with TRBJ1-1, with D perhaps TRBD1 (5 bases). CDR1 and CDR2 from the germline V gene are SGHVS and FQNEAQ. The CDR3 contains 15 residues. V lost 4 bases and J 6 bases, leaving 18 bases between the germline ends. CDR3 in DNA: TGTGCCAGCAGCTCCCGAGCTGACAGTCGCGCTGAAGCTTTCTTT. This translates into CASSSRADSRAEAFF.

The rearrangement links TRBV9 to TRBJ2-7; TRBD2 matches at 10 bases. Germline V gene data show CDR1 as SGDLS and CDR2 as YYNGEE. The CDR3 is 14 residues long. Trimming took 3 bases from V and 6 from J; bases not matched to a gene: 6. The CDR3 sequence: CASSALAGVGEQYF. In DNA, the CDR3 is TGTGCCAGCAGCGCGCTAGCGGGAGTGGGCGAGCAGTACTTC. The full variable domain, rest sourced from reference TRBV9 and TRBJ2-7, is DSGVTQTPKHLITATGQRVTLRCSPRSGDLSVYWYQQSLDQGLQFLIQYYNGEERAKGNILERFSAQQFPDLHSELNLSSLELGDSALYFCASSALAGVGEQYFGPGTRLTVT.

The V gene is TRBV28, the J gene TRBJ1-4, with 12 bases aligning to TRBD1. CDR3 length: 15 residues. From germline, CDR1 is MDHEN and CDR2 SYDVKM. V lost 5 bases, J lost 14 bases, and 12 bases stayed unmatched. The CDR3 sequence is CASSTAGTGGGDLFF. DNA of the CDR3: TGTGCCAGCAGTACGGCCGGGACAGGGGGCGGGGATCTGTTTTTT.

The CDR3 coding sequence is TGTGCCAGCAGTGATTACTTTAAACTAGGGACAGGGGCTGATGGCTACACCTTC. It codes for CASSDYFKLGTGADGYTF. The chain combines TRBV2 with TRBJ1-2, with 10 bases fitting TRBD1. The V gene's germline CDR1 is SNHLY and CDR2 FYNNEI. This CDR3 has 18 amino acids. After removal of 3 bases from V and 6 bases from J, the junction contained 16 bases not matched to a gene.

V is TRBV6-5 and J is TRBJ1-3; D not resolved. Trimming took 8 bases from V and 1 from J, leaving 9 bases between them. The CDR3 extends over 13 amino acids. Germline V gene lookup returns CDR1 MNHEY and CDR2 SVGAGI. The CDR3 region is CASGEISGNTIYF. The CDR3 region has the DNA TGTGCCAGCGGAGAAATATCTGGAAACACCATATATTTT.

V usage is TRBV9 and J usage is TRBJ1-6; D is perhaps TRBD1 (6 bases). Germline lookup yields CDR1 SGDLS and CDR2 YYNGEE. The CDR3 is 16 residues long. V lost 0 bases and J lost 5, with 12 bases in between. The CDR3 is CASSVGHRVDNSPLHF. Here the CDR3 DNA reads TGTGCCAGCAGCGTAGGTCACAGGGTTGATAATTCACCCCTCCACTTT.

This chain connects TRBV28 to TRBJ1-2; possible D gene TRBD1, 6 bases. This CDR3 has 14 amino acids. V was trimmed by 6 bases and J by 5 bases, leaving 16 bases between them. Germline lookup yields CDR1 MDHEN and CDR2 SYDVKM. The chain's CDR3 is CASRSTGQGYGYTF. The DNA for the CDR3 is TGTGCCAGCAGGAGCACGGGCCAGGGGTATGGCTACACCTTC.